This TCR beta chain appears in the sequencing data of a study of shared clonotypes between healthy human individuals. Replicate PCRs run on sorted subsets employed 150 to 250 ng DNA, approximately 30,000 T cell genomes. Method: immunoSEQ multiplex PCR; TCRdb's copy keeps in-frame clones and lacks some. The sample has roughly 770,000 clones; 90% to 97% are singletons. CD8 cells classed as naive were CD45RO-negative and positively selected for CCR7, excluding terminally differentiated effector memory CD45RA+ cells. CDR1 SEHNR and CDR2 FQNEAQ come from the germline V gene (reference sequence). The CDR3 loop spans 15 amino acids. The V gene lost 5 bases and the J gene lost 3 bases, with 14 bases spanning the gap.

The chain has TRBV7-9 and TRBJ1-5; D is possibly TRBD1 (6 bases). The source material was naive CD8+ T cells sorted from blood. The receptor was derived from a man aged 25 to 40 in good health. In DNA, the CDR3 is TGTGCCAGCAGCCCAACAGGGCTTAACAATCAGCCCCAGCATTTT. Amino acids: CASSPTGLNNQPQHF. The variable domain in full, with the rest retrieved from reference TRBV7-9 and TRBJ1-5, is DTGVSQNPRHKITKRGQNVTFRCDPISEHNRLYWYRQTLGQGPEFLTYFQNEAQLEKSRLLSDRFSAERPKGSFSTLEIQRTEQGDSAMYLCASSPTGLNNQPQHFGDGTRLSIL.